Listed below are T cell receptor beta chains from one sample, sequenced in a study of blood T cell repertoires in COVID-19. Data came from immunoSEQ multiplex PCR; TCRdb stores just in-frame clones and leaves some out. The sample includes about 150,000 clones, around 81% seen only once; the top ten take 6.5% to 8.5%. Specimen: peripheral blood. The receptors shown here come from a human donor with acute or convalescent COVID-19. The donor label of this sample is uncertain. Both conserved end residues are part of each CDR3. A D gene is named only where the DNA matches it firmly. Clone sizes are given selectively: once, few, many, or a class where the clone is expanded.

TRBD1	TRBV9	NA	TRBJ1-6	TGTGCCAGCAGCGATACACAGGGGATCGGTTCACCCCTCCACTTT	CASSDTQGIGSPLHF
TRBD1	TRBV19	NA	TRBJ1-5	TGTGCCAGTACCAGGGACAGGAGTCGCGGCAATCAGCCCCAGCATTTT	CASTRDRSRGNQPQHF
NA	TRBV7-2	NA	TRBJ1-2	TGTGCCAGCAGCTTAGGTCGACACGACTATGGCTACACCTTC	CASSLGRHDYGYTF
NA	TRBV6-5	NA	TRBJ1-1	TGTGCCAGCAGTTACAAACCGCTAGCCCCCAACACTGAAGCTTTCTTT	CASSYKPLAPNTEAFF
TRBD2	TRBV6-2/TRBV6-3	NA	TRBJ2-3	TGTGCCAGCACCCCGCGGGCTTCAGCGGGGATTCGCAATACGCAGTATTTT	CASTPRASAGIRNTQYF
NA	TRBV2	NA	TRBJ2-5	TGTGCCAGCATTCCTTCTGGCCCGGCGGTACAGACCCAGTACTTC	CASIPSGPAVQTQYF
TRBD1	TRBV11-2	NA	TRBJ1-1	TGTGCCAGCAGCTTCTCACTGGGACAGGGGAAAGGCACTGAAGCTTTCTTT	CASSFSLGQGKGTEAFF
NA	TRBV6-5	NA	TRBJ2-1	TGTGCCAGCAGTTACTCGAAGGCAGGCCAGAATGAGCAGTTCTTC	CASSYSKAGQNEQFF
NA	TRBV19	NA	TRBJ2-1	TGTGCCAGTAGAACCCGAGGAGGGGAGGCTGAGCAGTTCTTC	CASRTRGGEAEQFF
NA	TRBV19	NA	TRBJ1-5	TGTGCCAGTAGTATAGTAACAGGTACCAGCAATCAGCCCCAGCATTTT	CASSIVTGTSNQPQHF
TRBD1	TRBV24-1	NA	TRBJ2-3	TGTGCCACCAGGGGGACAGGGGTCACAGATACGCAGTATTTT	CATRGTGVTDTQYF
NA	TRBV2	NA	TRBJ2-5	TGTGCCAGCAGTTTGTCAGGCGTCGAGGGAGAGACCCAGTACTTC	CASSLSGVEGETQYF
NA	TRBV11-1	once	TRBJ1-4	TGTGCCAGCAGCGGATCAGGGGCCCCAAATGAAAAACTGTTTTTT	CASSGSGAPNEKLFF
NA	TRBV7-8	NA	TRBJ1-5	TGTGCCAGCAGCTGGGGGGACGAACAGCCCCAGCATTTT	CASSWGDEQPQHF
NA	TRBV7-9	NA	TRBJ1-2	TGTGCCAGCAGCTTAGCGTCAGGGCATGGCTACACCTTC	CASSLASGHGYTF
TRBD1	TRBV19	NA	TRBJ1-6	TGTGCCAGTAGTATTCGTAGGGACAGTACTTCACCCCTCCACTTT	CASSIRRDSTSPLHF
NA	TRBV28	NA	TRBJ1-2	TGTGCCAGCAGTGAGGCCAACTATGGCTACACCTTC	CASSEANYGYTF
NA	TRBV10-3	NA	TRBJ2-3	TGTGCCATCAGTAACACAGGGGAGGTGGGCACAGATACGCAGTATTTT	CAISNTGEVGTDTQYF
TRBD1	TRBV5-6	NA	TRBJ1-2	TGTGCCAGCAGCCTTGGACAGGGGGCACTGGGGGCCCCGAGCACCTTC	CASSLGQGALGAPSTF
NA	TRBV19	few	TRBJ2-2	TGTGCCAGTACTACGGGCACAGGGCGGACCGGGGAGCTGTTTTTT	CASTTGTGRTGELFF
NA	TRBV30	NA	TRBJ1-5	TGTGCCTGGAGTAAGCCCCCATACGATAGCAATCAGCCCCAGCATTTT	CAWSKPPYDSNQPQHF
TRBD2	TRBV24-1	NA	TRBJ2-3	TGTGCCACCAGTGATTTGCAGGTCGGGGGGGGAGATACGCAGTATTTT	CATSDLQVGGGDTQYF
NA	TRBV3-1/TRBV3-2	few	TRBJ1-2	TGTGCCAGCAGCCCCCTTTTAAGACAGGCCAGATATGGCTACACCTTC	CASSPLLRQARYGYTF
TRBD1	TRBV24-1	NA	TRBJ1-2	TGTGCCACCAGTGAGCCGGGACAGGGGGGCGGCTACACCTTC	CATSEPGQGGGYTF
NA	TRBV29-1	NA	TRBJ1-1	TGCAGCGTTTCTTTGACTCGGGGCACTGAAGCTTTCTTT	CSVSLTRGTEAFF
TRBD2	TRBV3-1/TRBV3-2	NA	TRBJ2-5	TGTGCCAGCAGCCCAATTCTGCGGGGGGCCTGGGAGACCCAGTACTTC	CASSPILRGAWETQYF
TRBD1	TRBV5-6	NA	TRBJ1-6	TGTGCCAGCAGTGGCGATACAGGGGGAAATTCACCCCTCCACTTT	CASSGDTGGNSPLHF
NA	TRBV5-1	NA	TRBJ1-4	TGCGCCAGCAGCCGCGAGAGGGCGACAACTAATGAAAAACTGTTTTTT	CASSRERATTNEKLFF
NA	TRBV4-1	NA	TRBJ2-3	TGCGCCAGCAGCCAGGTAACGGGACTTTCCCCCCTCACAGATACGCAGTATTTT	CASSQVTGLSPLTDTQYF
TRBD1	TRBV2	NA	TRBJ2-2	TGTGCCAGCAGGAAGGGACAGGGAAGGGGAGGTCCCGGGGAGCTGTTTTTT	CASRKGQGRGGPGELFF
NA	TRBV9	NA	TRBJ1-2	TGTGCCAGCAGCGTTGGGAAAGGGGATCAGGGCTACACCTTC	CASSVGKGDQGYTF
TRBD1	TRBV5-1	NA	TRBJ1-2	TGCGCCAGCAGTTATAACCCCGGGACAGCAGATGGCTACACCTTC	CASSYNPGTADGYTF
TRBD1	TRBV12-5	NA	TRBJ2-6	TGTGCTAGTGGTGCCCCGCGACAGGGGGCAAGTGGGGCCAACGTCCTGACTTTC	CASGAPRQGASGANVLTF
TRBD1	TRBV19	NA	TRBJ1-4	TGTGCCAGTAGTATAGATATGACAGGGGTGAAGGAAAAACTGTTTTTT	CASSIDMTGVKEKLFF
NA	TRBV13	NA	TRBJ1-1	TGTGCCAGCAGGAGGCAGGGCACTGAAGCTTTCTTT	CASRRQGTEAFF
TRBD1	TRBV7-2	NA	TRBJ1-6	TGTGCCAGCAGCTCACGGACAGGGACGGGAGCACCCCTCCACTTT	CASSSRTGTGAPLHF
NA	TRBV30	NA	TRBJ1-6	TGTGCCTGTACTCCACAGAACAATTCACCCCTCCACTTT	CACTPQNNSPLHF
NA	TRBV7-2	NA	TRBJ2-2	TGTGCCAGCAGCCCTTGGGCTAGCGCTGGTCCTAACACCGGGGAGCTGTTTTTT	CASSPWASAGPNTGELFF
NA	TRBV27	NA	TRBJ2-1	TGTGCCAGCAGCTTTGGGGGGAGGAATGAGCAGTTCTTC	CASSFGGRNEQFF
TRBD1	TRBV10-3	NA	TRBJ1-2	TGTGCCATCAGTGAGCCGGACAGGGGGCAAGGCTACACCTTC	CAISEPDRGQGYTF
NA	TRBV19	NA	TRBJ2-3	TGTGCCAGTCATGGCTACAGGGTTTCTTCTAGCACAGATACGCAGTATTTT	CASHGYRVSSSTDTQYF
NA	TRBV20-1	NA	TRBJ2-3	TGCAGTGCTGACAACACAGATACGCAGTATTTT	CSADNTDTQYF